This T cell receptor beta chain was identified during a study of Ad26.COV2.S vaccination and SARS-CoV-2 variants. Study-level background: The vaccine Ad26.COV2.S was put into the muscle once, or twice with 56 days between.

Trimming stripped 4 bases from V and 4 bases from J, with 14 bases between. The CDR3 loop spans 14 amino acids. Germline CDR1 and CDR2: SGHRS and YFSETQ. Treatment denoted: roughly 18 received Ad26.COV2.S at low or high dose, single or two shots; a few received placebo; per-sample allocation not given. Specimen acquisition occurred on day 63 following the initial vaccine or placebo injection. The vaccine antigen was prefusion-stabilized Wuhan SARS-CoV-2 spike. Sequenced by immunoSEQ multiplex PCR; TCRdb stores in-frame clones only, minus some. The repertoire holds about 680,000 clones, with approximately 88% as singletons. The count of this clone is one.

The sample here was peripheral blood, taken in a trial of Ad26.COV2.S vaccine versus placebo. The source is a person aged 18-65 years who received the Ad26.COV2.S COVID-19 vaccine or a placebo. The V call is TRBV5-1, the J call TRBJ1-1, with D maybe TRBD1 (5 bases). CDR3 sequence (DNA): TGCGCCAGCAGCCCGGCGAGGCAGGGCACTGAAGCTTTCTTT. This encodes CASSPARQGTEAFF.